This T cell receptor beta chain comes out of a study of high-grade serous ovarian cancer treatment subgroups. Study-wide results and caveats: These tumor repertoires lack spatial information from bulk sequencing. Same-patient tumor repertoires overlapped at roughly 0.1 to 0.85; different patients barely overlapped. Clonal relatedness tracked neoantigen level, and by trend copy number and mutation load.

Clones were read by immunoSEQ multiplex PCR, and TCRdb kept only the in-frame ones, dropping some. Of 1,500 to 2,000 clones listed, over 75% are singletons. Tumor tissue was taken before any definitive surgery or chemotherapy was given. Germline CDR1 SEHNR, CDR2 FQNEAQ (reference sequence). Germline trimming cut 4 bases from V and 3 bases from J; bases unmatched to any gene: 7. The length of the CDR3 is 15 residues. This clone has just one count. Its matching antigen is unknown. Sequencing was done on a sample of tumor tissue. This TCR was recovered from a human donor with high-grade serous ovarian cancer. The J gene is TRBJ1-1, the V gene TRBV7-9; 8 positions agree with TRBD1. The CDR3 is CASSYTGGWDTEAFF. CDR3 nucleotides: TGTGCCAGCAGCTACACAGGGGGGTGGGACACTGAAGCTTTCTTT.